A selection of T cell receptor beta chains follows, all from one sample in a study of T cells after yellow fever vaccination. MiXCR, run by TCRdb on the 5' RACE reads, gives a single entry per CDR3 protein. This table has about 30,000 distinct CDR3 sequences, 4.4% appearing once. This specimen was CD8+ T cells sorted from PBMCs, taken 5 days after the yellow fever booster vaccination. The receptors were sampled from a man aged 30 to 45 who received the YFV17D yellow fever vaccine. Both conserved end residues are part of each CDR3. A D gene is named only where the DNA matches it firmly. The size of a clone is reported for some rows only, either as once, few or many, or as a class for expanded clones.

D: NA; V: TRBV20-1; J: TRBJ2-1; size: many; DNA: TGCAGTGCTAGTTCTAGGGACCTTTCGAGCTCCTACAATGAGCAGTTCTTC; CDR3: CSASSRDLSSSYNEQFF
D: NA; V: TRBV7-2; J: TRBJ2-7; size: many; DNA: TGTGCCAGCAGCTTAGCGGGCGGGATAAGCTACGAGCAGTACTTC; CDR3: CASSLAGGISYEQYF
D: NA; V: TRBV6-5; J: TRBJ2-7; size: many; DNA: TGTGCCAGCAGTTACTCCCCCTCGAGGGGTTTTAGTTCCGAGCAGTACTTC; CDR3: CASSYSPSRGFSSEQYF
D: NA; V: TRBV20-1; J: TRBJ1-1; size: many; DNA: TGCAGTGTCCCCCAAGGGGTCGCAGCTTTCTTT; CDR3: CSVPQGVAAFF
D: NA; V: TRBV7-6; J: TRBJ1-5; size: many; DNA: TGTGCCAGCAGCTTAGTCCCGGGGCCAAGTAATCAGCCCCAGCATTTT; CDR3: CASSLVPGPSNQPQHF
D: NA; V: TRBV6-5; J: TRBJ2-3; size: many; DNA: TGTGCCAGCAGTTACACTTCGGGCCACACAGATACGCAGTATTTT; CDR3: CASSYTSGHTDTQYF
D: NA; V: TRBV7-2; J: TRBJ2-3; size: many; DNA: TGTGCCAGCAGCCCGACTAGGCAGGATCTCACAGATACGCAGTATTTT; CDR3: CASSPTRQDLTDTQYF
D: TRBD2; V: TRBV10-3; J: TRBJ2-7; size: many; DNA: TGTGCCATCAGTGAACTTCTAGCGGAGACCACCTACGAGCAGTACTTC; CDR3: CAISELLAETTYEQYF
D: NA; V: TRBV28; J: TRBJ2-7; size: many; DNA: TGTGCCAGCAGACCCACAGGGTCTTTAGGGCAGTACTTC; CDR3: CASRPTGSLGQYF
D: NA; V: TRBV20-1; J: TRBJ2-3; size: NA; DNA: TGCAGTGTTCCCCGACAGGATCTACTGGGATATACGCAGTATTTT; CDR3: CSVPRQDLLGYTQYF
D: NA; V: TRBV7-9; J: TRBJ2-1; size: medium-sized; DNA: TGTGCCAGCAGCGCCTCTAAAAATGAGCAGTTCTTC; CDR3: CASSASKNEQFF
D: NA; V: TRBV18; J: TRBJ2-5; size: many; DNA: TGTGCCAGCTCACCACCGGCTCAAGAGACCCAGTACTTC; CDR3: CASSPPAQETQYF
D: NA; V: TRBV7-2; J: TRBJ2-1; size: many; DNA: TGTGCCAGCAGCTTAGGGGGGGGCAGGGAGCAGTTCTTC; CDR3: CASSLGGGREQFF
D: NA; V: TRBV5-6; J: TRBJ2-5; size: many; DNA: TGTGCCAGCAGCTCCGGGACGGGCGTTGAGACCCAGTACTTC; CDR3: CASSSGTGVETQYF
D: NA; V: TRBV5-1; J: TRBJ2-3; size: many; DNA: TGCGCCAGCAGCTTGGTGGATACGCAGTATTTT; CDR3: CASSLVDTQYF
D: TRBD2; V: TRBV9; J: TRBJ2-7; size: many; DNA: TGTGCCAGCAGCGTAGCTAGCGGGAGTATCTACGAGCAGTACTTC; CDR3: CASSVASGSIYEQYF
D: TRBD2; V: TRBV4-1; J: TRBJ2-3; size: many; DNA: TGCGCCAGCACCCGATTTCTAGCGGAGCTGCCTCCAGATACGCAGTATTTT; CDR3: CASTRFLAELPPDTQYF
D: TRBD1; V: TRBV6-5; J: TRBJ2-5; size: many; DNA: TGTGCCAGCAGTACCCCGGACAGGGACGGTAGGGCCCAGTACTTC; CDR3: CASSTPDRDGRAQYF
D: TRBD1; V: TRBV4-3; J: TRBJ2-7; size: many; DNA: TGCGCCAGCAGCCAAGACGAGGGGACAGTCCTTCGGGAGCAGTACTTC; CDR3: CASSQDEGTVLREQYF
D: TRBD2; V: TRBV12-3/TRBV12-4; J: TRBJ2-1; size: many; DNA: TGTGCCAGCTCCCCGGGGCGAGGGAGGGCCGCCAATGAGCAGTTCTTC; CDR3: CASSPGRGRAANEQFF
D: TRBD2; V: TRBV20-1; J: TRBJ2-1; size: many; DNA: TGCAGTGCTAGACCAATAACCTCTAGCGGGAAGGAGTTCTTC; CDR3: CSARPITSSGKEFF
D: NA; V: TRBV7-2; J: TRBJ1-3; size: many; DNA: TGTGCCAGCAGCTTGCTGACGGCCAGCTCTGGAAACACCATATATTTT; CDR3: CASSLLTASSGNTIYF
D: TRBD2; V: TRBV20-1; J: TRBJ2-1; size: many; DNA: TGCAGTGCTCGGACGCAGACTAGCGGTACCTACAATGAGCAGTTCTTC; CDR3: CSARTQTSGTYNEQFF
D: TRBD1; V: TRBV15; J: TRBJ2-3; size: many; DNA: TGTGCCACCAGCAGAGTCAGGGGGCGATGGTCAGATACGCAGTATTTT; CDR3: CATSRVRGRWSDTQYF
D: NA; V: TRBV9; J: TRBJ2-5; size: many; DNA: TGTGCCAGCAGCCCCCGTGGTGAGGAGGAGACCCAGTACTTC; CDR3: CASSPRGEEETQYF
D: TRBD2; V: TRBV15; J: TRBJ2-1; size: many; DNA: TGTGCCACCAGCACCACATGGACTAGCGGAAACAATGAGCAGTTCTTC; CDR3: CATSTTWTSGNNEQFF
D: NA; V: TRBV7-9; J: TRBJ2-2; size: NA; DNA: TGTGCCAGCAGCCATCATTTGGACACCGGGGAGCTGTTTTTT; CDR3: CASSHHLDTGELFF
D: NA; V: TRBV2; J: TRBJ2-1; size: many; DNA: TGTGCCAGCAGTGTAAGCGGAGGGGGGTACAATGAGCAGTTCTTC; CDR3: CASSVSGGGYNEQFF
D: TRBD2; V: TRBV6-5; J: TRBJ2-2; size: many; DNA: TGTGCCAGCAGTTGGACCGGGGGACTAAGATACACCGGGGAGCTGTTTTTT; CDR3: CASSWTGGLRYTGELFF
D: NA; V: TRBV10-3; J: TRBJ2-5; size: many; DNA: TGTGCCATCAGTGACCGCGACGGTGGGCAAGAGACCCAGTACTTC; CDR3: CAISDRDGGQETQYF
D: NA; V: TRBV20-1; J: TRBJ2-7; size: many; DNA: TGCAGTGCATCCAGGCAGGCCAACTACGAGCAGTACTTC; CDR3: CSASRQANYEQYF
D: NA; V: TRBV7-9; J: TRBJ2-5; size: many; DNA: TGTGCCAGCAGCCCTCCCGCCGGAACTGACAGACTGACCCAGTACTTC; CDR3: CASSPPAGTDRLTQYF
D: TRBD2; V: TRBV5-1; J: TRBJ2-5; size: many; DNA: TGCGCCAGCAGCTTCCCCAGCGGGAACCCGGGGGAAGAGACCCAGTACTTC; CDR3: CASSFPSGNPGEETQYF
D: TRBD2; V: TRBV11-2; J: TRBJ2-1; size: many; DNA: TGTGCCAGCAGATCTTCATTAGCGGGTTTTTACAATGAGCAGTTCTTC; CDR3: CASRSSLAGFYNEQFF
D: NA; V: TRBV7-6; J: TRBJ2-3; size: many; DNA: TGTGCCAGCAGCGAAGAGACAGGATATCCCACAGATACGCAGTATTTT; CDR3: CASSEETGYPTDTQYF
D: NA; V: TRBV25-1; J: TRBJ2-1; size: many; DNA: TGTGCCAGCAGTGAATCGGTCGCCCTAACAAAAAGCGGCCCTCCCTACAATGAGCAGTTCTTC; CDR3: CASSESVALTKSGPPYNEQFF
D: NA; V: TRBV18; J: TRBJ2-1; size: many; DNA: TGTGCCAGCTCACCACCTACAGGGCCTGAGCAGTTCTTC; CDR3: CASSPPTGPEQFF
D: NA; V: TRBV12-3/TRBV12-4; J: TRBJ2-1; size: many; DNA: TGTGCCAGCAGTTTAGGCGGTCCTGAGCAGTTCTTC; CDR3: CASSLGGPEQFF
D: TRBD2; V: TRBV5-5; J: TRBJ2-7; size: many; DNA: TGTGCCAGCAGCTTGGTCGCAGGACTAGCGGGAGAACCCTACGAGCAGTACTTC; CDR3: CASSLVAGLAGEPYEQYF
D: NA; V: TRBV10-2; J: TRBJ2-7; size: many; DNA: TGCGCCAGCCAGGTTGCCTACGAGCAGTACTTC; CDR3: CASQVAYEQYF
D: NA; V: TRBV6-2/TRBV6-3; J: TRBJ2-7; size: many; DNA: TGTGCCAGCAGTTACCGCGTTGTCCACGAGCAGTACTTC; CDR3: CASSYRVVHEQYF
D: NA; V: TRBV20-1; J: TRBJ2-2; size: many; DNA: TGCAGTGCTAGAGATGGTAGAAGGGCCGGGGAGCTGTTTTTT; CDR3: CSARDGRRAGELFF
D: NA; V: TRBV6-5; J: TRBJ1-5; size: many; DNA: TGTGCCAGCAGTTACTCGGGTGGGTTTCCCCAGCATTTT; CDR3: CASSYSGGFPQHF
D: NA; V: TRBV5-4; J: TRBJ1-4; size: many; DNA: TGTGCCAGCAGCTTGGGGGGTGAAAAACTGTTTTTT; CDR3: CASSLGGEKLFF
D: NA; V: TRBV30; J: TRBJ1-1; size: many; DNA: TGTGCCTGGAGGACCCAGGGGCAACCTGAAGCTTTCTTT; CDR3: CAWRTQGQPEAFF
D: NA; V: TRBV28; J: TRBJ2-7; size: many; DNA: TGTGCCAGCAGCCCCAAGGACGAGCAGTACTTC; CDR3: CASSPKDEQYF
D: NA; V: TRBV19; J: TRBJ2-7; size: few; DNA: TGTGCCAGCCGCGACGGGCTCGAGCAGTACTTC; CDR3: CASRDGLEQYF
D: NA; V: TRBV7-2; J: TRBJ1-1; size: many; DNA: TGTGCCAGCAGCTCAATGGGATGGGGAGCTTTCTTT; CDR3: CASSSMGWGAFF
D: TRBD1; V: TRBV7-9; J: TRBJ2-1; size: many; DNA: TGTGCCAGCAGCTTCGGACAGGGTAGGGATGAGCAGTTCTTC; CDR3: CASSFGQGRDEQFF
D: NA; V: TRBV12-3/TRBV12-4; J: TRBJ2-7; size: many; DNA: TGTGCCAGCAGTTTTGGGCCCACCTACGAGCAGTACTTC; CDR3: CASSFGPTYEQYF